This T cell receptor (beta chain) was obtained from a study of beta chain features in type 1 diabetes. Study findings and constraints: There was a moderate but significant shortening of TCRB CDR3s in all four CD4+ subsets of Type 1 diabetes patients.

Expressed TCRB transcripts were sequenced because the isolated RNA had all been reverse transcribed beforehand. The method was immunoSEQ multiplex PCR; TCRdb's version includes in-frame clones alone and lacks a portion of them. Here the sample spans 200,000 to 250,000 clones, 9.6% being singletons. This clone turned up a few times. Its specificity is unknown. There are 15 residues in the CDR3. V was pared by 5 bases and J by 5 bases, with 8 bases of the junction left unmatched. Germline V gene sequence: CDR1 MNHEY, CDR2 SVGAGI. This sequence originates from a woman aged 18 to 35 in good health. This chain links TRBV6-5 with TRBJ1-5; 8 bases line up with TRBD1. The sequenced sample consisted of naive CD4+ T cells from blood. CDR3 protein: CASSNTGGSHQPQHF. The CDR3 bases are TGTGCCAGCAGTAACACAGGGGGTTCACATCAGCCCCAGCATTTT.